This T cell receptor (beta chain) was documented in a study of blood T cell repertoires in COVID-19. Overall study: The samples span acute and convalescent COVID-19 from the United States, Italy and Spain. T cells, B-cell-depleted T cells, or PBMCs provided the cDNA or gDNA that served as material.

Followed over time, Seattle patients had been enrolled while infection was active. Authors' processing steps: It was from reference gene primer amplification that nucleated cell counts were estimated. The data were produced by immunoSEQ multiplex PCR, yet TCRdb's version contains in-frame clones alone and is incomplete. D and trimming come from the DNA, and the V and J calls and clone size come from that table. The table lists 120,000 or so clones, around 81% of them singletons. V lost 11 bases and J lost 6, with 17 bases in between. Germline lookup yields CDR1 MNHNY and CDR2 SVGAGI (reference sequence). The CDR3 consists of 13 residues.

Sequencing used peripheral blood. The receptor was derived from a man aged 25 to 40 with COVID-19, enrolled during active disease. This chain joins TRBV6-6 and TRBJ2-1, with a tentative D call TRBD1 (5 bases). CDR3 bases: TGTGCCGGACAAACTTCGACGGGCAATGAGCAGTTCTTC. It encodes CAGQTSTGNEQFF.